This TCR beta chain was observed in a study of human T cells and chemical hapten exposure. For the study at large: Upper-back patch tests with 0.01% DPC were read at 6 days. Alopecia universalis, totalis or areata was present in patients who were mostly female. There were per-sample TCR yield variations, arising mainly from small pooled library volume differences.

This sample's time point: patch test 2, 6 weeks after DPC sensitization. Treatment defined: therapeutic diphenylcyclopropenone sensitization with weekly scalp DPC. Unique molecular identifiers were attached to individual cDNA molecules within the library. TCRdb reanalysed the RACE reads using MiXCR and keeps one entry per CDR3 protein. The data hold under 450,000 distinct CDR3 sequences, with about 6% observed a single time. The CDR3 loop spans 15 amino acids. The J segment lost 7 bases and the V segment lost 3 bases, leaving 6 bases of the junction unmatched. Germline assignment: CDR1 SNHLY and CDR2 FYNNEI.

The TCR sequence derives from a woman aged 18-30 years with alopecia areata. Some clones in this sample may be carry-over from other donors' samples. The chain combines TRBV2 with TRBJ1-6; 7 nucleotides align to TRBD1. Here the sequenced sample was whole blood, taken in connection with sensitization to the hapten diphenylcyclopropenone (DPC). Here the CDR3 reads CASSEDRWLNSPLHF. CDR3 sequence (DNA): TGTGCCAGCAGTGAGGACAGGTGGTTAAATTCACCCCTCCACTTT.